Listed here are 21 T cell receptor beta chains from one sample, sequenced in a study of T cell responses to AZD1222 COVID-19 vaccine. This table comes from immunoSEQ multiplex PCR, and its TCRdb copy is limited to in-frame clones, with some not included. This table holds about 150,000 clones, nearly 95% found once. Specimen: peripheral blood, collected on day 0 of AZD1222 vaccination. All receptors come from an adult in good health.

The rearrangement links TRBV6-5 to TRBJ2-2; D ambiguous. CDR3 size: 14 residues. Trimming took 4 bases from V and 3 from J, leaving 9 bases between them. CDR1 is MNHEY and CDR2 is SVGAGI in the germline V gene. CDR3 protein: CASSFRIYTGELFF. The CDR3 nucleotides read TGTGCCAGCAGTTTTAGGATCTACACCGGGGAGCTGTTTTTT.

This clone was recorded once. As DNA, the CDR3 is TGTGCCAGCAGCAAGGACAGGGACACTGAAGCTTTCTTT. This translates into CASSKDRDTEAFF. This chain joins TRBV7-3 and TRBJ1-1, with 8 bases fitting TRBD1. Germline V gives CDR1 SGHTA, CDR2 FQGTGA. This CDR3 has 13 residues. J was trimmed by 3 bases and V by 5 bases; bases with no gene match: 2.

The rearrangement links TRBV7-2 to TRBJ1-5; unclear D gene. The CDR3 has 15 amino acids. Trimming stripped 2 bases from V and 2 bases from J, with 10 bases between. The germline V gene encodes CDR1 SGHTA and CDR2 FQGNSA. This CDR3 is CASSLWDDGNQPQHF. For the CDR3, the DNA is TGTGCCAGCAGCTTATGGGATGATGGCAATCAGCCCCAGCATTTT. The complete variable domain, with remaining parts taken from reference TRBV7-2 and TRBJ1-5, reads GAGVSQSPSNKVTEKGKDVELRCDPISGHTALYWYRQSLGQGLEFLIYFQGNSAPDKSGLPSDRFSAERTGGSVSTLTIQRTQQEDSAVYLCASSLWDDGNQPQHFGDGTRLSIL.

The CDR3 region has the DNA TGTGCCTGGAGTGTAACCAGGGGCCGCCATCAGCCCCAGCATTTT. Translation gives CAWSVTRGRHQPQHF. V and J are TRBV30 and TRBJ1-5; D possibly corresponds to TRBD1 (6 bases). CDR3 length: 15 residues. Germline V gene data show CDR1 as GTSNPN and CDR2 as SVGIG (reference sequence). Between the trimmed V and J ends, which lost 0 bases and 5 bases, there was a span of 14 bases.

This clone was detected only once. This chain links TRBV11-1 with TRBJ1-6, with D unresolved. Trimming took 0 bases from V and 8 from J, leaving 8 bases between them. CDR3 length: 14 residues. Germline values: CDR1 SGHAT, CDR2 FQDESV (reference sequence). The CDR3: CASSLAASDSPLHF. The CDR3 DNA is TGTGCCAGCAGCTTAGCTGCGTCAGATTCACCCCTCCACTTT.

The V and J genes are TRBV5-1 and TRBJ2-3, with 7 bases lining up with TRBD1. The CDR3 covers 14 residues. Germline CDR1 is SGHRS and CDR2 is YFSETQ. After removal of 9 bases from V and 2 bases from J, the junction contained 9 bases not matched to a gene. The CDR3 DNA is TGCGCCACCGGGGACAGCTTCCACACAGATACGCAGTATTTT. Its translation is CATGDSFHTDTQYF.

The chain has TRBV3-1 (or the pseudogene TRBV3-2) and TRBJ2-1, with TRBD2 identical over 10 bases. Germline V gene lookup returns CDR1 LGHDT and CDR2 YNNKEL (reference sequence). The CDR3 has 15 residues. J was trimmed by 9 bases and V by 1 base; bases with no gene match: 6. CDR3 loop: CASSQASGGAFEQFF. CDR3 DNA sequence: TGTGCCAGCAGCCAAGCAAGCGGGGGGGCCTTTGAGCAGTTCTTC.

This sequence joins TRBV7-2 and TRBJ2-2; D tentatively fits TRBD1 or TRBD2 (6 bases each). The CDR3 is 15 amino acids. The V end lost 5 bases, the J end lost 7 bases, and 17 bases lay between the germline ends. Germline loops: CDR1 SGHTA, CDR2 FQGNSA. In DNA, the CDR3 is TGTGCCAGCAGCCCGAGATGGGGGGCCGGCGGGGAGCTGTTTTTT. Its translation: CASSPRWGAGGELFF.

The chain has TRBV6-6 and TRBJ2-7; 7 nucleotides match TRBD2. Trimming took 2 bases from V and 1 from J; bases not matched to a gene: 5. Germline V lookup: CDR1 MNHNY, CDR2 SVGAGI (reference sequence). The CDR3 has 15 amino acids. The CDR3 sequence: CASSYPSGASYEQYF. The CDR3 nucleotides read TGTGCCAGCAGTTACCCCAGCGGGGCGTCCTACGAGCAGTACTTC.

The CDR3 DNA follows: TGTGCCAGCAGCTTGAGGGGGCTGGCAACTAATGAAAAACTGTTTTTT. Translating gives CASSLRGLATNEKLFF. The chain carries TRBV5-4 and TRBJ1-4, with TRBD1 matching 7 bases. Looked up from germline, CDR1 is SGHNT and CDR2 is YYREEE (reference sequence). This CDR3 has 16 amino acids. V was clipped by 1 base and J by 0 bases; unmatched bases: 3.

The genes are TRBV18 and TRBJ2-6; perhaps D is TRBD1 or TRBD2 (5 bases each). The germline V gene has CDR1 KGHSH and CDR2 LQKENI. V was pared by 9 bases and J by 3 bases, with 12 bases between. The CDR3 has 14 residues. CDR3 sequence reads: CASRDGNGANVLTF. In DNA, the CDR3 is TGTGCCAGTCGGGACGGGAATGGGGCCAACGTCCTGACTTTC.

The chain combines TRBV14 with TRBJ1-2; possible D gene TRBD1, 6 bases. V was clipped by 3 bases and J by 1 base, with 9 bases between them. This CDR3 contains 14 residues. Per the germline V gene, CDR1 is SGHDN and CDR2 is FVKESK. CDR3 in DNA: TGTGCCAGCAGCCAGACAGGTTTTAACTATGGCTACACCTTC. Translation gives CASSQTGFNYGYTF. The whole variable domain, remainder taken from reference TRBV14 and TRBJ1-2, is EAGVTQFPSHSVIEKGQTVTLRCDPISGHDNLYWYRRVMGKEIKFLLHFVKESKQDESGMPNNRFLAERTGGTYSTLKVQPAELEDSGVYFCASSQTGFNYGYTFGSGTRLTVV.

Only a few counts were recorded for this clone. V and J are TRBV6-5 and TRBJ2-3, with D perhaps TRBD2 (5 bases). With 7 bases removed from V and 1 base from J, the gap between germline ends came to 12 bases. Germline CDR1 and CDR2: MNHEY and SVGAGI. The CDR3 has 14 amino acids. For the CDR3, the DNA is TGTGCCAGCACCTACAAGAGGGGCACAGATACGCAGTATTTT. Translation gives CASTYKRGTDTQYF.

The CDR3 DNA is TGCGCCAGCAGCCCCGACGGGGAGCCCTCCATGGCTTCACCCCTCCACTTT. Translating it yields CASSPDGEPSMASPLHF. This chain connects TRBV5-1 to TRBJ1-6; D unclear. The CDR3 covers 17 residues. Trimming shortened V by 4 bases and J by 9 bases, and 23 bases separated the two germline ends. CDR1 and CDR2 from the germline V gene are SGHRS and YFSETQ.

This sequence joins TRBV6-5 and TRBJ1-3; D remains unclear. V shed 6 bases and J shed 0 bases, with 9 bases lying between them. The CDR3 extends over 14 amino acids. Germline-derived CDR1 and CDR2 are MNHEY and SVGAGI. Here the CDR3 DNA reads TGTGCCAGCAGGAGGGATTTCTCTGGAAACACCATATATTTT. It yields the protein CASRRDFSGNTIYF.

The genes are TRBV7-2 and TRBJ2-7, with 7 nucleotides matching TRBD1. The germline V gene has CDR1 SGHTA and CDR2 FQGNSA. The CDR3 runs 12 residues. The J segment lost 5 bases and the V segment lost 6 bases, leaving 4 bases of the junction unmatched. The CDR3 region has the DNA TGTGCCAGCAGAAACAGGGGCCACGAGCAGTACTTC. It encodes CASRNRGHEQYF.

The J gene is TRBJ2-3, the V gene TRBV9; possibly TRBD1 or TRBD2 for D (5 bases each). The length of the CDR3 is 15 residues. The ends were cut back, 4 bases at V and 11 bases at J, with 23 bases in the middle. Germline lookup yields CDR1 SGDLS and CDR2 YYNGEE. CDR3 coding DNA: TGTGCCAGCAGCACACACCGGGACGTCCTTGGAGAGCAGTATTTT. This codes for CASSTHRDVLGEQYF.

The chain uses TRBV27 and TRBJ2-3; D not resolved. The CDR3 loop spans 14 amino acids. Trimming left V 5 bases short and J 5 bases short, with 14 bases between. Germline lookup yields CDR1 MNHEY and CDR2 SMNVEV (reference sequence). The CDR3 loop is CASSPFVVGDTQYF. CDR3 DNA: TGTGCCAGCAGTCCCTTCGTGGTGGGAGATACGCAGTATTTT.

The chain has TRBV18 and TRBJ2-3; 7 positions match TRBD1. With 3 bases clipped from V and 6 bases from J, the junction kept 9 bases outside the gene matches. The V gene's germline CDR1 is KGHSH and CDR2 LQKENI. The CDR3 has 15 amino acids. The CDR3 nucleotides are TGTGCCAGCTCACCCTGGACAGGTACCTCCGATACGCAGTATTTT. Translating gives CASSPWTGTSDTQYF.

A single count supports this clone. This chain joins TRBV7-2 and TRBJ1-5; TRBD1 agrees at 7 bases. The CDR3 is 15 residues long. Trimming at V came to 5 bases and at J to 2 bases, leaving 6 bases not matched to a gene. Germline lookup yields CDR1 SGHTA and CDR2 FQGNSA. The CDR3 DNA reads as TGTGCCAGCAGCGGAAGACAGGGAGGCAATCAGCCCCAGCATTTT. This gives the protein CASSGRQGGNQPQHF.

The chain has TRBV15 and TRBJ1-5; D is unclear. V was shortened by 0 bases and J by 0 bases, with 12 bases between the two germline ends. The CDR3 totals 17 residues. The germline V gene encodes CDR1 LNHNV and CDR2 YYDKDF (reference sequence). Written as DNA, the CDR3 is TGTGCCACCAGCAGAGAATATGGACGGAATAGCAATCAGCCCCAGCATTTT. The encoded protein is CATSREYGRNSNQPQHF.